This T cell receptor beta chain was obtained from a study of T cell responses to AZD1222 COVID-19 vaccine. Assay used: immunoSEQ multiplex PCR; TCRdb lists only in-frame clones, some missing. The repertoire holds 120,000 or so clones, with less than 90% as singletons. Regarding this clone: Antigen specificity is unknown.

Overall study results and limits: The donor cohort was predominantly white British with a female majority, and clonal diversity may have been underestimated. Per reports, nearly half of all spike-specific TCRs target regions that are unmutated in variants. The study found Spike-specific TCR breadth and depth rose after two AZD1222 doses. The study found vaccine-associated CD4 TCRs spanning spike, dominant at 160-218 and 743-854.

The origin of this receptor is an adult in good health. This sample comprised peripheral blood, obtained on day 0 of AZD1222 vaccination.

CDR3 sequence: CASATAGAENIQYF. The CDR3 DNA reads as TGTGCCAGCGCTACGGCGGGAGCGGAAAACATTCAGTACTTC. The rearrangement links TRBV27 to TRBJ2-4, with 7 nucleotides matching TRBD2. In germline, CDR1 is MNHEY, CDR2 SMNVEV (reference sequence). The CDR3 is 14 amino acids. With V trimmed by 8 bases and J by 5 bases, 9 bases remained unmatched.